This T cell receptor beta chain came from a study of blood T cell repertoires in COVID-19. At the level of the study: The samples span acute and convalescent COVID-19 from the United States, Italy and Spain. PBMCs, B-cell-depleted T cells, or T cells provided the cDNA or gDNA that made up the material.

Under the authors' procedure: Counts of nucleated cells, estimated from reference gene primer amplification, were obtained. Only in-frame clones appear in the TCRdb table, and some are missing; sequencing was by immunoSEQ multiplex PCR. V and J calls and clone size follow that table, whereas D and trimming were derived from the DNA. This table has about 210,000 clones, about 88% appearing once. Germline V lookup: CDR1 SGHRS, CDR2 YFSETQ. The germline V and J ends were trimmed by 0 bases and 10 bases, with 16 bases remaining between them. This CDR3 spans 14 amino acids. The chain links TRBV5-1 to TRBJ1-2; D remains ambiguous. This receptor was taken from a middle-aged woman with acute or convalescent COVID-19. The source material was peripheral blood. The CDR3 region is CASSLGSEWSDYTF. The CDR3 DNA reads TGCGCCAGCAGCTTGGGGAGCGAATGGAGTGACTACACCTTC.